A selection of T cell receptor beta chains follows, all from one sample in a study of blood T cell repertoires in COVID-19. Measured with immunoSEQ multiplex PCR; TCRdb has only the in-frame clones, and not every one. The sample consists of 150,000 to 200,000 clones, approximately 84% of them appearing once. The source material was peripheral blood. The origin of the receptors is a man aged 35-49 years with acute or convalescent COVID-19. CDR3s include the opening cysteine and the closing phenylalanine or tryptophan. D genes are given only for firm matches. Some rows mark clone size as missing; the rest say once, few, many or name a class of expanded clone.

size	J	V	D	length	CDR3	DNA
NA	TRBJ1-1	TRBV7-9	NA	16	CASSQSGAGVNTEAFF	TGTGCCAGCAGCCAATCCGGGGCGGGGGTGAACACTGAAGCTTTCTTT
few	TRBJ2-1	TRBV5-1	TRBD2	15	CASSLVAGMNNEQFF	TGCGCCAGCAGCTTGGTAGCGGGGATGAACAATGAGCAGTTCTTC
NA	TRBJ1-3	TRBV6-5	TRBD1	15	CASIQPQGVGNTIYF	TGTGCCAGCATCCAACCCCAGGGGGTAGGAAACACCATATATTTT
NA	TRBJ2-5	TRBV7-6	NA	15	CASSPIQGPQETQYF	TGTGCCAGCAGCCCAATACAGGGACCTCAAGAGACCCAGTACTTC
NA	TRBJ1-4	TRBV7-9	TRBD1	14	CASSLTGSNEKLFF	TGTGCCAGCAGCCTGACAGGGTCTAATGAAAAACTGTTTTTT
NA	TRBJ2-7	TRBV5-4	TRBD2	15	CASSSGGVFSYEQYF	TGTGCCAGCAGCTCGGGGGGGGTCTTCTCCTACGAGCAGTACTTC
NA	TRBJ1-1	TRBV7-8	NA	14	CASSLGWANTEAFF	TGTGCCAGCAGCCTTGGATGGGCGAACACTGAAGCTTTCTTT
NA	TRBJ2-7	TRBV19	TRBD1	15	CASSLTGDRGYEQYF	TGTGCCAGTAGCCTTACCGGGGACAGGGGATACGAGCAGTACTTC
NA	TRBJ2-3	TRBV7-2	NA	12	CASSPNLDTQYF	TGTGCCAGCAGTCCAAACTTGGATACGCAGTATTTT
NA	TRBJ2-7	TRBV12-3/TRBV12-4	NA	12	CASRLEGYEQYF	TGTGCCAGCAGGTTGGAGGGCTACGAGCAGTACTTC
once	TRBJ2-3	TRBV10-3	NA	12	CAISEGGDTQYF	TGTGCCATCAGTGAGGGAGGGGATACGCAGTATTTT
once	TRBJ2-3	TRBV9	NA	17	CASSVAGATASTDTQYF	TGTGCCAGCAGCGTAGCGGGTGCTACCGCCAGCACAGATACGCAGTATTTT
NA	TRBJ2-1	TRBV11-1	TRBD1	12	CASSPDRDEQFF	TGTGCCAGCAGCCCTGACAGGGATGAGCAGTTCTTC
NA	TRBJ2-7	TRBV9	TRBD2	15	CASSLLAGGSYEQYF	TGTGCCAGCAGCCTCCTAGCGGGGGGGAGCTACGAGCAGTACTTC
NA	TRBJ1-2	TRBV5-6	NA	15	CASSPLRGKGSGYTF	TGTGCCAGCAGCCCGTTAAGGGGGAAGGGAAGTGGCTACACCTTC
NA	TRBJ1-2	TRBV27	NA	16	CASSSSGQIANYGYTF	TGTGCCAGCAGTTCCTCTGGACAGATAGCTAACTATGGCTACACCTTC
NA	TRBJ2-3	TRBV4-1	NA	16	CASRRALASPTDTQYF	TGCGCCAGCAGACGGGCACTAGCCTCACCCACAGATACGCAGTATTTT
NA	TRBJ2-3	TRBV3-1/TRBV3-2	NA	18	CASSQDSKWGTSTDTQYF	TGTGCCAGCAGCCAAGACTCGAAGTGGGGGACTAGCACAGATACGCAGTATTTT
once	TRBJ2-2	TRBV6-4	TRBD1	15	CASSTQSGGTGELFF	TGTGCCAGCAGTACCCAGTCAGGGGGAACCGGGGAGCTGTTTTTT
few	TRBJ2-3	TRBV11-1	NA	14	CASSLVRGLDTQYF	TGTGCCAGCAGCTTAGTACGGGGTCTAGATACGCAGTATTTT
NA	TRBJ1-5	TRBV28	NA	15	CASITGFRGNQPQHF	TGTGCCAGCATTACAGGGTTTCGTGGCAATCAGCCCCAGCATTTT
NA	TRBJ1-2	TRBV15	NA	16	CATSRDGAIPRDGYTF	TGTGCCACCAGCAGAGATGGCGCCATTCCGAGGGATGGCTACACCTTC
NA	TRBJ2-1	TRBV5-6	TRBD2	14	CASSWGGSYNEQFF	TGTGCCAGCAGCTGGGGGGGTTCCTACAATGAGCAGTTCTTC
NA	TRBJ1-4	TRBV29-1	TRBD1	11	CSAEGKGQGFF	TGCAGCGCCGAGGGGAAAGGACAGGGGTTTTTT
once	TRBJ2-1	TRBV19	TRBD2	17	CASRTGTSGFSYNEQFF	TGTGCCAGTAGAACAGGGACTAGCGGGTTCTCCTACAATGAGCAGTTCTTC
NA	TRBJ2-2	TRBV30	NA	16	CAWSPLVPGNTGELFF	TGTGCCTGGAGTCCTCTTGTACCGGGGAACACCGGGGAGCTGTTTTTT
NA	TRBJ2-3	TRBV2	NA	15	CASSPDRRLTDTQYF	TGTGCCAGCAGTCCTGACAGACGATTGACAGATACGCAGTATTTT
NA	TRBJ1-1	TRBV6-6	NA	15	CASTPIPGMNTEAFF	TGTGCCAGCACCCCAATCCCGGGGATGAACACTGAAGCTTTCTTT
few	TRBJ2-7	TRBV3-1/TRBV3-2	TRBD2	15	CASSQVQAGGYEQYF	TGTGCCAGCAGCCAAGTACAAGCGGGGGGGTACGAGCAGTACTTC
NA	TRBJ2-7	TRBV7-2	NA	19	CASSLQRSTGEKAITEQYF	TGTGCCAGCAGCTTACAAAGGTCGACAGGCGAAAAAGCCATCACCGAGCAGTACTTC
NA	TRBJ2-1	TRBV11-1	NA	13	CASSLGQNNEQFF	TGTGCCAGCAGCCTCGGACAGAACAATGAGCAGTTCTTC
NA	TRBJ2-1	TRBV20-1	NA	11	CSARADNEQFF	TGCAGTGCTCGCGCGGACAATGAGCAGTTCTTC
NA	TRBJ2-1	TRBV27	NA	14	CASSPEGRSDKQFF	TGTGCCAGCAGTCCCGAGGGCAGATCTGATAAGCAGTTCTTC
NA	TRBJ2-2	TRBV19	TRBD1	15	CASSRQGALAGELFF	TGTGCCAGTAGTAGACAGGGAGCTTTAGCCGGGGAGCTGTTTTTT
NA	TRBJ1-4	TRBV21-1	NA	19	CASSIENRGLPATNEKLFF	TGTGCCAGCAGCATAGAAAACAGGGGTCTTCCCGCAACTAATGAAAAACTGTTTTTT
once	TRBJ2-1	TRBV29-1	NA	13	CSSSRGSYNEQFF	TGCAGCTCCTCGCGAGGCTCCTACAATGAGCAGTTCTTC
NA	TRBJ1-5	TRBV4-2	NA	13	CASSVRVGQPQHF	TGTGCCAGCAGCGTCCGGGTAGGTCAGCCCCAGCATTTT
NA	TRBJ2-1	TRBV5-4	TRBD1	16	CASSWGGTGNTNEQFF	TGTGCCAGCAGCTGGGGTGGGACAGGGAATACGAATGAGCAGTTCTTC
NA	TRBJ1-1	TRBV5-5	NA	14	CASSLVLTALEAFF	TGTGCCAGCAGCTTGGTTTTGACAGCTCTTGAAGCTTTCTTT
NA	TRBJ2-7	TRBV7-9	NA	14	CASSLTSGSYEQYF	TGTGCCAGCAGCTTAACGAGCGGCTCCTACGAGCAGTACTTC
NA	TRBJ1-2	TRBV19	TRBD1	14	CASSIRGQGNGYTF	TGTGCCAGTAGTATTAGAGGACAGGGCAACGGCTACACCTTC
NA	TRBJ2-3	TRBV4-2	NA	15	CASSQALGALDTQYF	TGTGCCAGCAGCCAAGCTTTGGGGGCCTTGGATACGCAGTATTTT
NA	TRBJ2-3	TRBV9	TRBD2	15	CASSVGGVAGDTQYF	TGTGCCAGCAGCGTAGGAGGAGTAGCGGGAGATACGCAGTATTTT
NA	TRBJ1-3	TRBV11-2	NA	10	CGAGGNTIYF	TGTGGCGCGGGTGGAAACACCATATATTTT
NA	TRBJ1-2	TRBV3-1/TRBV3-2	TRBD1	17	CASSPTPGTGFSYGYTF	TGTGCCAGCAGCCCGACTCCCGGGACAGGGTTTAGCTATGGCTACACCTTC
NA	TRBJ1-1	TRBV2	NA	13	CASRMYTNTEAFF	TGTGCCAGCAGGATGTACACGAACACTGAAGCTTTCTTT
NA	TRBJ1-1	TRBV6-1	TRBD1	15	CASSERDRVRTEAFF	TGTGCCAGCAGTGAGCGGGACAGGGTACGCACTGAAGCTTTCTTT
NA	TRBJ2-3	TRBV10-1	TRBD1	17	CASSDPGGYGSTDTQYF	TGCGCCAGCAGTGACCCAGGGGGCTACGGTAGCACAGATACGCAGTATTTT